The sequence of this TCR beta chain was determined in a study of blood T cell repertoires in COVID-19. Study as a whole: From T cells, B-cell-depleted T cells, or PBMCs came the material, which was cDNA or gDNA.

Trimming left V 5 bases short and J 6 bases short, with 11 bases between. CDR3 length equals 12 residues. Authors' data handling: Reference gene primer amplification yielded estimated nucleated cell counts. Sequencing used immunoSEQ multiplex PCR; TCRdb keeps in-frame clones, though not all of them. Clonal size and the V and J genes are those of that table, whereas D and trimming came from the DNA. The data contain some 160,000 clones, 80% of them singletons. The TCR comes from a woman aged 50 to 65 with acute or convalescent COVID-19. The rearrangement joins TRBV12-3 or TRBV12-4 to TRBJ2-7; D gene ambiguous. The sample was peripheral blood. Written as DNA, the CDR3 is TGTGCCAGCAGTCCAGGAAGACGCGAGCAGTACTTC. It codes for CASSPGRREQYF.